The 20 T cell receptor beta chains below come from one sample, sequenced in a study of a mutant IDH1 vaccine in newly diagnosed glioma. Clones were sequenced by immunoSEQ multiplex PCR, and TCRdb holds only the in-frame ones, with some missing. The sample carries about 38,000 clones, roughly 78% recorded once. Time point indicated: baseline, week 1 (first vaccination visit). The treatment denotes: pre-vaccination baseline after standard-of-care therapy. Source: PBMCs, taken from a glioma patient treated with radiotherapy, temozolomide or both. The receptors here all came from a man in his forties or fifties with glioma. Some clones in this sample may be carry-over from other donors' samples.

J is TRBJ2-3 and V is TRBV7-3, with TRBD1 matching 10 bases. CDR1 and CDR2 from the germline V gene are SGHTA and FQGTGA. The CDR3 is 16 residues long. Trimming at V came to 5 bases and at J to 0 bases, leaving 5 bases not matched to a gene. The CDR3 bases are TGTGCCAGCAGCCCCTGGGACAGGGGAAGCACAGATACGCAGTATTTT. Translating it yields CASSPWDRGSTDTQYF.

This clone was counted once. The chain joins TRBV7-2 to TRBJ2-1; no clear D gene. This CDR3 spans 12 amino acids. Germline CDR1 SGHTA, CDR2 FQGNSA. CDR3 loop: CAVEPSYNEQFF. The CDR3 nucleotides are TGTGCGGTCGAACCTTCCTACAATGAGCAGTTCTTC.

The chain couples TRBV6-6 to TRBJ2-1; TRBD2 matches at 12 bases. The CDR3 sequence is 15 residues long. Germline trimming cut 6 bases from V and 5 bases from J; bases unmatched to any gene: 5. Germline CDR1 reads MNHNY; CDR2 reads SVGAGI (reference sequence). CDR3 in amino acids: CASSQLAGGHNEQFF. As DNA, the CDR3 is TGTGCCAGCAGCCAACTAGCGGGGGGACACAATGAGCAGTTCTTC.

This clone was recorded once. The CDR3 is CASSLKGGRGDTQYF. The CDR3 DNA sequence: TGTGCCAGCAGCTTAAAGGGGGGGCGCGGGGATACGCAGTATTTT. The V and J genes are TRBV7-3 and TRBJ2-3, with D possibly being TRBD2 (7 bases). V lost 1 base, J lost 6 bases, and 14 bases lay in between. Germline V gene data show CDR1 as SGHTA and CDR2 as FQGTGA. This CDR3 spans 15 amino acids.

The rearrangement links TRBV18 to TRBJ1-2; unclear D gene. The V end was cut by 1 base, the J end by 8 bases, with 23 bases between. The CDR3 loop spans 17 amino acids. Germline V gene data show CDR1 as KGHSH and CDR2 as LQKENI. CDR3 nucleotides: TGTGCCAGCTCACCACGGCAGTCTACCAGACCAGGAGAGGGCTACACCTTC. This codes for CASSPRQSTRPGEGYTF.

The V call is TRBV6-6, the J call TRBJ1-1; the D gene is possibly TRBD1 (5 bases). Germline V gives CDR1 MNHNY, CDR2 SVGAGI (reference sequence). The CDR3 is made up of 13 amino acids. V lost 6 bases to trimming and J lost 0 bases, with 8 bases between them. This CDR3 is CASSTTVNTEAFF. The DNA of the CDR3 is TGTGCCAGCAGCACGACAGTGAACACTGAAGCTTTCTTT.

The J gene is TRBJ2-2, the V gene TRBV25-1; TRBD2 is a possible D gene (7 bases). The CDR3 spans 16 residues. CDR1 and CDR2 from the germline V gene are MGHDK and SYGVNS. Trimming removed 2 bases from V and 1 base from J, with 11 bases in between. CDR3 in DNA: TGTGCCAGCAGTGAAGTGGGGGGGCAGAACACCGGGGAGCTGTTTTTT. Translated, it gives CASSEVGGQNTGELFF.

The rearrangement joins TRBV30 to TRBJ1-1; TRBD1 aligns across 7 bases. This CDR3 spans 14 amino acids. The V and J ends lost 3 bases and 0 bases, in that order; junction bases with no gene match: 4. CDR1 is GTSNPN, CDR2 SVGIG, per germline (reference sequence). The CDR3 spells CAWSGQVMNTEAFF. CDR3 nucleotides: TGTGCCTGGAGCGGACAGGTGATGAACACTGAAGCTTTCTTT.

The rearrangement joins TRBV2 to TRBJ1-5; a possible D gene is TRBD1 (5 bases). V was clipped by 8 bases and J by 0 bases, with 14 bases between them. The CDR3 covers 15 residues. Germline CDR1 reads SNHLY; CDR2 reads FYNNEI. CDR3 loop: CASEGLGASNQPQHF. CDR3 nucleotides: TGTGCCAGCGAAGGTCTTGGGGCTAGCAATCAGCCCCAGCATTTT.

The chain uses TRBV5-4 and TRBJ2-5, with 10 bases lining up with TRBD2. The germline gives CDR1 SGHNT, CDR2 YYREEE (reference sequence). There are 16 residues in the CDR3. V shed 3 bases, J shed 5 bases, and the junction held 10 bases outside the gene matches. CDR3 sequence (DNA): TGTGCCAGCAGCTGGCTCAGCGGGGGGGCCGGGGAGACCCAGTACTTC. Protein: CASSWLSGGAGETQYF.

The genes are TRBV5-1 and TRBJ1-2; a possible D gene is TRBD1 (5 bases). The CDR3 has 13 residues. V was cut by 0 bases and J by 6 bases, with 9 bases left in between. Germline assignment: CDR1 SGHRS and CDR2 YFSETQ. Written as DNA, the CDR3 is TGCGCCAGCAGCTTGGCCGGGGGGAATGGCTACACCTTC. It yields the protein CASSLAGGNGYTF.

This rearrangement joins TRBV9 to TRBJ1-2; D is uncertain. V was shortened by 1 base and J by 2 bases, with 12 bases between the two germline ends. The germline CDR1 and CDR2 sequences are SGDLS and YYNGEE. This CDR3 is 15 amino acids long. This chain's CDR3 is CASSVSAGTNYGYTF. CDR3 coding DNA: TGTGCCAGCAGCGTATCAGCGGGTACCAACTATGGCTACACCTTC.

The chain carries TRBV5-1 and TRBJ1-5, with D perhaps matching TRBD1 (5 bases). The V and J ends lost 5 bases and 1 base respectively, with 13 bases between them. This CDR3 is built from 15 residues. Germline CDR1 and CDR2: SGHRS and YFSETQ. This chain's CDR3 is CASRAESGSNQPQHF. In DNA, the CDR3 is TGCGCCAGCAGGGCGGAGTCAGGGAGCAATCAGCCCCAGCATTTT.

V gene TRBV4-3 combines with J gene TRBJ1-1, with 8 positions matching TRBD1. CDR1 is LGHNA, CDR2 YSLEER, per germline. The junction had 4 bases not matched to a gene; V was cut back by 0 bases and J by 4 bases. This CDR3 contains 15 residues. This chain's CDR3 is CASSQDQDRVTEAFF. CDR3 sequence (DNA): TGCGCCAGCAGCCAAGATCAGGACAGGGTCACTGAAGCTTTCTTT.

The chain links TRBV6-1 to TRBJ2-5; no clear D. The CDR3 has 17 amino acids. The germline CDR1 and CDR2 sequences are MNHNS and SASEGT. Trimming stripped 3 bases from V and 1 base from J, with 18 bases between. DNA for the CDR3: TGTGCCAGCAGTGATTCTATGTCTCTGGGGATCCAAGAGACCCAGTACTTC. It is translated as CASSDSMSLGIQETQYF.

The V call is TRBV30, the J call TRBJ1-3, with 9 bases aligning to TRBD1. The V gene's germline CDR1 is GTSNPN and CDR2 SVGIG (reference sequence). After removal of 6 bases from V and 3 bases from J, the junction contained 6 bases not matched to a gene. The length of the CDR3 is 14 residues. CDR3 nucleotide sequence: TGTGCCTGCCCTGACAGGGGGAATGGAAACACCATATATTTT. Residues: CACPDRGNGNTIYF. Full variable domain (rest looked up from reference TRBV30 and TRBJ1-3): SQTIHQWPATLVQPVGSPLSLECTVEGTSNPNLYWYRQAAGRGLQLLFYSVGIGQISSEVPQNLSASRPQDRQFILSSKKLLLSDSGFYLCACPDRGNGNTIYFGEGSWLTVV.

This chain uses TRBV28 with TRBJ1-5; 8 nucleotides align to TRBD1. Germline trimming cut 7 bases from V and 5 bases from J; bases unmatched to any gene: 10. The V gene's germline CDR1 is MDHEN and CDR2 SYDVKM. The CDR3 consists of 15 residues. This chain's CDR3 is CASTQGDGLDQPQHF. The CDR3 nucleotides are TGTGCCAGCACACAGGGGGACGGACTTGATCAGCCCCAGCATTTT. Supplemented by reference TRBV28 and TRBJ1-5, the full variable domain reads DVKVTQSSRYLVKRTGEKVFLECVQDMDHENMFWYRQDPGLGLRLIYFSYDVKMKEKGDIPEGYSVSREKKERFSLILESASTNQTSMYLCASTQGDGLDQPQHFGDGTRLSIL.

The CDR3, as DNA: TGTGCCAGCAGTTTCGGGACAGGGGATTACGAGCAGTACTTC. It codes for CASSFGTGDYEQYF. The chain employs TRBV27 and TRBJ2-7, with TRBD1 matching 10 bases. The ends lost 3 bases at V and 4 bases at J; junction bases unmatched: 3. This CDR3 has 14 residues. Germline V CDR1 and CDR2: MNHEY, SMNVEV (reference sequence).

The chain is built from TRBV5-4 and TRBJ1-6; D is possibly TRBD1 (6 bases). This CDR3 spans 15 amino acids. V was cut by 4 bases and J by 5 bases, with 13 bases left in between. CDR1 is SGHNT, CDR2 YYREEE, per germline (reference sequence). The CDR3 nucleotides are TGTGCCAGCAGCCCACAGGGCAAGGATAATTCACCCCTCCACTTT. It translates to CASSPQGKDNSPLHF.

This clone was recorded a few times. The chain combines TRBV28 with TRBJ1-1; 8 bases agree with TRBD1. There are 15 residues in the CDR3. Trimming at V came to 2 bases and at J to 1 base, leaving 3 bases not matched to a gene. Germline lookup yields CDR1 MDHEN and CDR2 SYDVKM. The CDR3 sequence is CASSLRDRWNTEAFF. The DNA of the CDR3 is TGTGCCAGCAGTTTACGGGACAGGTGGAACACTGAAGCTTTCTTT.